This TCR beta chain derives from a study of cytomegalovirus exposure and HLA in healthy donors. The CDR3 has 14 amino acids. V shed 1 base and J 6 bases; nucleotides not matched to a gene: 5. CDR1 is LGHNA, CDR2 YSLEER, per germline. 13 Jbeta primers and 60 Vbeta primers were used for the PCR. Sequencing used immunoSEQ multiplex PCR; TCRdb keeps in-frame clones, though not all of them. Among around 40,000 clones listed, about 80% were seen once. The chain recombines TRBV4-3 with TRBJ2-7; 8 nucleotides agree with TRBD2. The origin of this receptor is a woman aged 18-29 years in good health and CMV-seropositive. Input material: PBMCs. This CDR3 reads CASSQGTSSSEQYF. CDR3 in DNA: TGCGCCAGCAGCCAAGGGACTAGCTCGAGCGAGCAGTACTTC.